The T cell receptor beta chain under discussion was sequenced for a study of blood T cells in healthy people across ages (dated by TCRdb to between 2015 and 2017). Concerning the study at large: In model experiments, roughly one uniquely barcoded TCR beta cDNA molecule per two T cells was captured by template switching. Using deep sequencing normalized with unique cDNA molecular identifiers, the study measured how TCR beta repertoire diversity changes with age. The donors were divided into four age groups: young (average approximately 17 years), middle-aged (about 39), aged (around 59) and long-lived (approximately 74). The study analyzed two additional independent replicas of 1 million unique cDNA reads from the same blood draw for two donors, one aged 18 to 29 and one aged 80 or older. What the study reported, not specific to this receptor: Compared with the aged group, the long-lived group had more naive CD4+ T cells, fewer expanded clones and increased TCR diversity, a pattern suggesting age selection. There was a strong correlation between observed TCR beta diversity and the percentage of naive T cells measured by flow cytometry. Estimates of total diversity based on one million sequenced T cells were considered lower bounds and underestimates. Because profiling used bulk unsorted PBMCs, naive and antigen-experienced compartments could not be compared conclusively. As age increased, observed TCR beta diversity per million T cells dropped in a roughly linear way, and a significant reduction was already evident by age around 41. Because the CMV infection status of the donors was unknown, age-related changes in expanded clonotypes may potentially have been confounded.

Concerning this clonotype itself: What this receptor recognizes is not known. Base quality data are lacking; no much larger clone is found one base away.

Trimming accounts for 5 bases at V and 2 bases at J, while the number of junction bases matched to no gene is 8. CDR1 and CDR2 (MNHEY, SVGEGT) derive from the germline V gene. Including the terminal cysteine and phenylalanine, the CDR3 comprises 18 residues. Only the CDR3 region is kept as DNA, spanning 54 bases read in frame from base 1. Library preparation used 5' RACE. The listed sequencing device is Illumina HiSeq 2500. A second about 7 to 12 cycle PCR used a sample-barcoded 5' primer and a J-beta primer mix. A unique molecular identifier was introduced onto each TCR beta cDNA molecule by a template-switch 5' adaptor carrying 12 random nucleotides. Each sample yielded at least 3 million CDR3-containing paired-end reads. The Mint cDNA synthesis kit, primed by a TRBC-specific oligonucleotide, was used to synthesize first-strand cDNA from all RNA. Following uracil-DNA glycosylase treatment, a first 18-cycle PCR with universal primers M1SS and BC2_uni_R was performed on all cDNA. The study's processing was this. Normalization of each sample was performed by random selection of 1 million high-quality reads, each carrying a distinct molecular identifier. Instead of being binned into consensus sequences, reads with shared molecular identifiers were discarded. MiTCR, run with a Q25 quality threshold and the strictest error-elimination algorithm, handled CDR3 identification, clonotype clustering and error correction. A nonparametric unseen species model using Euler transformation provided a lower-bound estimate of total TCR beta diversity. Using fastp trimming at Q25 and MiXCR clonotype assembly, TCRdb reanalyzed the public sequencing data and kept in-frame beta chains. Under each unique CDR3 protein, matching rows form one entry showing the most common genes and DNA. TCRdb's processing, not the authors', yielded these V and J calls. The sample has 500,000 to 650,000 distinct CDR3 sequences on record, roughly a quarter of them singletons. The ten top clones hold under 4.5% of the sample.

The donors were about 40 Caucasian individuals from Russia, aged roughly 6 to 90 years, who were systemically healthy. Each donor gave about 11 milliliters of peripheral blood, drawn into EDTA-treated Vacutainer tubes. PBMCs were isolated by Ficoll-Paque density-gradient centrifugation, with at least 6 million obtained per sample. Total RNA was extracted from PBMCs with Trizol reagent, with at least 6 micrograms obtained per sample. For every donor, an aliquot of PBMCs went through flow cytometry to measure the percentages of naive CD45RAhigh/CD27high T cells. This same sample was also taken into another study, of T cells of mothers and their children. As the second study states: Nine systemically healthy Caucasian individuals, comprising three mothers and their six children, were included as donors. cDNA synthesis consumed the entire amount of extracted RNA, loaded at around 1.5 ug RNA in each 15 ul reaction. In the second PCR, sample barcodes and 2-4 random nucleotides were introduced via the M1S primer. Over 9.5 million TCR beta CDR3 reads were obtained for each mother, and 2.5 million to 3 million reads were obtained for each child. TCR recombination output is similarly shaped by thymic selection in related and unrelated pairs, with a minor effect exerted by inherited differences. Normalized repertoire overlap was always found to be slightly, but never significantly, higher in related mother-child pairs than in unrelated mother-child pairs. Persistent microchimeric T cell clones were not detected, at a sensitivity of approximately 100 clones per million clonotypes. Deep NGS was used in the study to compare the TCR beta repertoires of mothers and children and to look for features that separate related mother-child pairs from unrelated individuals. Mothers averaged 40 +/- 4 years of age and children averaged 11 +/- 4 years. After adapter ligation was performed with NEBNext reagents, the libraries were sequenced on an Illumina HiSeq 2000 with 100+100 nt paired-end reads. To avoid cross-contamination, the mother libraries and the child libraries were prepared a month apart and sequenced in separate runs. Each donor had between 500,000 and 2,000,000 distinct TCR beta clonotypes identified. Naive TCR beta clonotypes were estimated from low-frequency clonotypes matched to each donor's FACS-determined naive share, without sorting.

The TCR was taken from a boy aged 2-15 years in good health. The chain joins TRBV6-2 or TRBV6-3 to TRBJ2-6; 11 nucleotides in the junction match TRBD1. Sequenced: blood. The DNA is TGTGCCAGCAGTAAACGGGACAGGGGGAGAACTGGGGCCAACGTCCTGACTTTC. The translation is CASSKRDRGRTGANVLTF.